This TCR beta chain was observed in a study of blood T cell repertoires in COVID-19. Study context: Samples representing acute and convalescent COVID-19 were sourced from the United States, Italy and Spain. Sources were T cells, B-cell-depleted T cells, or PBMCs; the material itself was cDNA or gDNA.

Those enrolled in Seattle joined during active infection and were followed longitudinally afterward. Sequenced by immunoSEQ multiplex PCR; TCRdb stores in-frame clones only, minus some. The sample consists of 200,000 to 250,000 clones, approximately 86% of them appearing once. CDR1 is SNHLY, CDR2 FYNNEI, per germline. The CDR3 contains 15 residues. The J segment lost 1 base and the V segment lost 6 bases, leaving 7 bases of the junction unmatched. J is TRBJ1-1 and V is TRBV2; TRBD1 matches at 8 bases. This clonotype originated in a woman aged 25 to 39 with COVID-19, enrolled during active disease. The specimen sequenced was peripheral blood. The DNA for the CDR3 is TGTGCCAGCAGACGCCCCGGGACAGGGAACACTGAAGCTTTCTTT. It translates to CASRRPGTGNTEAFF. Combining the CDR3 with reference TRBV2 and TRBJ1-1 gives the whole variable domain EPEVTQTPSHQVTQMGQEVILRCVPISNHLYFYWYRQILGQKVEFLVSFYNNEISEKSEIFDDQFSVERPDGSNFTLKIRSTKLEDSAMYFCASRRPGTGNTEAFFGQGTRLTVV.